Detailed here is one T cell receptor (beta chain). Its target is not known. Without the conserved terminal phenylalanine or tryptophan, this CDR3 likely stems from a read error. The DNA is left out, because the CDR3 cannot be placed on it with certainty; the CDR3 is given as TCRdb lists it. This sample was included in a study of T cell repertoires in cytomegalovirus infection. The overall study: Carrying CMV and the relevant HLA type showed in public TCR beta signatures.

Germline CDR1 is SGHTS and CDR2 is YDEGEE. The CDR3 has 8 amino acids, counting both end residues. Study results and limitations: Adding up the frequency of public TCR beta families identified people who carried CMV plus the relevant HLA. The ex vivo response was dominated by HLA-C-restricted CMV-specific TCR beta clonotypes.

TCRdb ran MiXCR on the reads and lists one entry per CDR3 protein. The sample includes approximately 500,000 distinct CDR3 sequences, 26% of them seen just once. The source material was PBMCs. This receptor was obtained from a human donor in good health (CMV status not recorded). Some clones in this sample may be carry-over from other donors' samples. V is TRBV5-8 and J is TRBJ2-7. This CDR3 reads CASSLGTA.